This T cell receptor beta chain is drawn from a study of T cells in localized non-small cell lung cancer (dated by TCRdb to the early 2020s). About the investigation overall: T cell repertoires of a few hundred early-stage NSCLC patients were analyzed, with tumors being compared against uninvolved tumor-adjacent lungs. The cohort consisted of 236 treatment-naive NSCLC patients whose localized lung tumors had been resected. A mean age of about 66 years was recorded for the NSCLC patients, of whom roughly 130 were male and 95 to 110 were female. What the study reported, not specific to this receptor: A median of roughly 60 of the top 100 tumor clones were detected in paired uninvolved adjacent lung, and 28 of these tumor clones were also found among the top 100 clones of the paired uninvolved adjacent lung. Longer overall survival was associated with higher T cell density in blood, whereas shorter survival was associated with higher clonality in adjacent lung. Multi-region tumor sequencing was not performed, so intratumor heterogeneity could not be excluded. Because of the exploratory design, TCR variables were selected using unadjusted p-values without false-discovery rate correction. Uninvolved tumor-adjacent lung showed the highest T cell clonality, higher than tumor, which suggests more focused antigenic responses in the uninvolved tumor-adjacent lung.

As regards this clone: Its specific antigen is unknown. Base qualities are not provided; no much larger clone lies one nucleotide away.

At diagnosis, tumor, uninvolved tumor-adjacent lung and peripheral blood were collected and then preserved as a mix of FFPE and fresh-frozen material. For TCR repertoire profiling, blood samples were analyzed in the form of peripheral blood mononuclear cells. TCR beta CDR3 regions were sequenced from DNA using the immunoSEQ Assay. As for how the authors treated the data: To compute T cell density, TCR beta template counts were normalized to usable DNA, which was estimated by amplifying housekeeping genes. Richness was estimated with the preseqR package, extrapolating to 400,000 templates for PBMC samples and 120,000 templates for tissue samples. Clonality was taken to be one minus Pielou's evenness. To identify tissue-enriched TCRs, differential abundance testing was run on productive amino-acid clonotypes with a minimum total count of 5 and an alpha of 0.1. The Jaccard Index and the Morisita Overlap Index were used to measure how much the repertoires overlapped between compartments. TCR beta CDR3s were clustered by GLIPH together with public tetramer-defined viral CDR3s, and at least three viral sequences plus V-gene enrichment were required for viral motifs. TCRdb re-hosts the immuneACCESS table, in-frame sequences only. Its copies lack some clones; in the studies checked, an unresolved V gene accounts for under half of them, and the cause for the rest is not known. The D gene and trimming were derived from the DNA, and the V and J assignments and clone size from that table. The sample yields more than 30,000 clones; over 75% were counted once. 4.2% of the sample lies in the top ten.

The receptor comes from a woman aged 40-70 years with stage III lung adenocarcinoma. Sample: peripheral blood mononuclear cells, taken before any cancer treatment.

The CDR3: CARGWATSSYNEQFF. The DNA reads TGTGCCAGGGGGTGGGCCACCAGCTCCTACAATGAGCAGTTCTTC. This chain joins TRBV9 to TRBJ2-1; the D gene cannot be resolved reliably. The V end loses 8 bases and the J end loses 0 bases, and a stretch of 15 bases separates them. The CDR3 measures 15 amino acids from cysteine to phenylalanine. The read is trimmed to its CDR3 DNA, 45 bases read in frame from base 1. CDR1 and CDR2 were assigned from the germline V gene as SGDLS and YYNGEE. Extended through the reference TRBV9 and TRBJ2-1 proteins, this CDR3 yields the full variable domain: DSGVTQTPKHLITATGQRVTLRCSPRSGDLSVYWYQQSLDQGLQFLIQYYNGEERAKGNILERFSAQQFPDLHSELNLSSLELGDSALYFCARGWATSSYNEQFFGPGTRLTVL.